This TCR beta chain appears in the sequencing data of a study of cytomegalovirus exposure and HLA in healthy donors. Study overall: The Caucasian-associated ancestry cluster held roughly 84% of 300 to 500 genotyped donors. Findings of the study overall: Despite most TCR sequences being rare, some public TCRs occurred in many donors. The study flagged some 180 TCR beta chains as cytomegalovirus-associated.

With respect to this clone: Its target is not known.

Germline V lookup: CDR1 MNHEY, CDR2 SMNVEV (reference sequence). V gave up 4 bases and J gave up 9 bases, with 13 bases separating them. This CDR3 comprises 14 residues. Primers for the PCR totalled 60 Vbeta and 13 Jbeta. The table came from immunoSEQ multiplex PCR; TCRdb's copy has only in-frame clones and leaves some out. The sample lists some 91,000 clones; over 75% were seen once. Sampled while nominally healthy, donors likely had unrecorded immune exposures. Material: PBMCs. The sequence came from a man aged 35 to 55 in good health and CMV-seronegative. The chain joins TRBV27 to TRBJ1-6; no definite D call. This CDR3 reads CASSSPGRISPLHF. The CDR3 nucleotides are TGTGCCAGCAGTTCCCCGGGTAGAATTTCACCCCTCCACTTT.